This TCR beta chain is from a study of shared clonotypes between healthy human individuals. Clones were read by immunoSEQ multiplex PCR, and TCRdb kept only the in-frame ones, dropping some. The profile shows 750,000 to 1,000,000 clones, nearly 95% of them singletons. The CDR3 is 14 residues long. Germline loops: CDR1 SQVTM, CDR2 ANQGSEA. Trimming left V 0 bases short and J 3 bases short, with 9 bases between. Naivety among CD8 cells was defined by CD45RO negativity and positive CCR7 selection, thereby excluding terminally differentiated effector memory CD45RA+ cells. The source material was naive CD8+ T cells sorted from blood. The chain links TRBV29-1 to TRBJ2-1; D may be TRBD1 or TRBD2 (5 bases each). The sequence was obtained from a man aged 30-40 years in good health. CDR3 in DNA: TGCAGCGTTGAAGATCGGGACGGCTACAATGAGCAGTTCTTC. Its translation: CSVEDRDGYNEQFF.